What follows are 13 T cell receptor beta chains derived from one specimen sequenced in a study of siplizumab effects on memory and regulatory T cells. TCRdb keeps only in-frame clones here, not all; method: immunoSEQ multiplex PCR. The data show more than 95,000 clones, over 85% seen once. The sequencing input was Tregs sorted from blood. The source is a human donor in good health.

Only one count was recorded for this clone. The chain carries TRBV25-1 and TRBJ2-5, with 7 bases fitting TRBD2. This CDR3 has 14 residues. V trimming: 5 bases; J trimming: 5 bases; junction bases outside the gene matches: 8. The germline CDR1 and CDR2 sequences are MGHDK and SYGVNS. The CDR3 region has the DNA TGTGCCAGCAGTAAAGCGGGGCGGCTCGAGACCCAGTACTTC. This translates into CASSKAGRLETQYF.

The chain links TRBV28 to TRBJ1-4; D unclear. The length of the CDR3 is 11 residues. Germline loops: CDR1 MDHEN, CDR2 SYDVKM. V dropped 4 bases and J dropped 6 bases, with 3 bases sitting between them. The CDR3 nucleotides are TGTGCCAGCAGTTCCTATGAAAAACTGTTTTTT. Protein product: CASSSYEKLFF.

This clone has only one observation. The rearrangement joins TRBV9 to TRBJ2-1; D unclear. V was pared by 0 bases and J by 7 bases, with 8 bases between. Germline V CDR1 and CDR2: SGDLS, YYNGEE. The CDR3 has 13 residues. CDR3 nucleotides: TGTGCCAGCAGCGTAGTTTCACGGAATGAGCAGTTCTTC. It yields the protein CASSVVSRNEQFF.

V usage is TRBV7-3 and J usage is TRBJ2-5; D is uncertain. V was clipped by 5 bases and J by 5 bases, with 12 bases between them. The CDR3 loop spans 13 amino acids. Germline CDR1 is SGHTA and CDR2 is FQGTGA. This CDR3 reads CASSPIYGETQYF. The CDR3 DNA reads TGTGCCAGCAGCCCCATTTACGGGGAGACCCAGTACTTC. The whole variable domain, filled in from reference TRBV7-3 and TRBJ2-5, reads GAGVSQTPSNKVTEKGKYVELRCDPISGHTALYWYRQSLGQGPEFLIYFQGTGAADDSGLPNDRFFAVRPEGSVSTLKIQRTERGDSAVYLCASSPIYGETQYFGPGTRLLVL.

The chain employs TRBV6-6 and TRBJ2-2, with TRBD1 identical over 8 bases. Germline-derived CDR1 and CDR2 are MNHNY and SVGAGI (reference sequence). The CDR3 consists of 16 residues. The V gene end was trimmed by 2 bases and the J gene end by 1 base; junction bases not matched to a gene: 3. This CDR3 is CASSYPGGGNTGELFF. The CDR3 bases are TGTGCCAGCAGTTACCCAGGGGGCGGGAACACCGGGGAGCTGTTTTTT.

The DNA of the CDR3 is TGTGCCAGCAGCGGGCTCGGGGGATACCCCTACAATGAGCAGTTCTTC. This codes for CASSGLGGYPYNEQFF. The V call is TRBV9, the J call TRBJ2-1, with D tentatively TRBD2 (6 bases). The CDR3 covers 16 residues. V was pared by 3 bases and J by 2 bases, with 15 bases between. Looked up from germline, CDR1 is SGDLS and CDR2 is YYNGEE.

The chain carries TRBV29-1 and TRBJ2-7; D gene unclear. This CDR3 has 11 residues. The germline V gene encodes CDR1 SQVTM and CDR2 ANQGSEA. V lost 5 bases and J 3 bases, leaving 8 bases between the germline ends. CDR3 nucleotide sequence: TGCAGCGTTCGAGGAATCTACGAGCAGTACTTC. This gives the protein CSVRGIYEQYF.

The rearrangement uses TRBV11-2 and TRBJ1-4; TRBD1 is a possible D gene (6 bases). Trimming removed 6 bases from V and 0 bases from J, with 11 bases in between. This CDR3 region has 15 residues. CDR1 is SGHAT, CDR2 FQNNGV, per germline. This CDR3 reads CASRPRTATNEKLFF. As DNA, the CDR3 is TGTGCCAGCAGACCCCGGACAGCAACTAATGAAAAACTGTTTTTT.

The chain joins TRBV30 to TRBJ2-3; no clear D gene. With 0 bases removed from V and 8 bases from J, the gap between germline ends came to 6 bases. The CDR3 has 11 residues. The germline V gene encodes CDR1 GTSNPN and CDR2 SVGIG (reference sequence). CDR3 loop: CAWSVLGTQYF. In nucleotides, the CDR3 is TGTGCCTGGAGTGTATTGGGTACGCAGTATTTT.

The chain links TRBV30 to TRBJ2-7; 9 bases agree with TRBD1. Germline V gene data show CDR1 as GTSNPN and CDR2 as SVGIG (reference sequence). Losses at the gene ends were 3 bases for V and 3 bases for J; bases not matched to a gene: 3. The CDR3 is made up of 13 amino acids. CDR3 sequence: CAWRTGGLYEQYF. The CDR3 DNA follows: TGTGCCTGGAGGACAGGGGGGCTCTACGAGCAGTACTTC.

The V gene is TRBV7-9, the J gene TRBJ2-7; TRBD2 matches at 14 bases. The germline gives CDR1 SEHNR, CDR2 FQNEAQ (reference sequence). Trimming cost V 4 bases and J 3 bases; bases outside gene matches: 11. The CDR3 sequence is 18 residues long. The CDR3 nucleotides are TGTGCCAGCAGCTCCCCGCCCGGGACTAGCGGGAGTAACTACGAGCAGTACTTC. As protein: CASSSPPGTSGSNYEQYF.

The genes are TRBV9 and TRBJ2-1; TRBD2 matches at 8 bases. Germline CDR1 is SGDLS and CDR2 is YYNGEE. This CDR3 region has 15 residues. Trimming cost V 0 bases and J 5 bases; bases outside gene matches: 4. The CDR3 loop is CASSVAGRGDNEQFF. The CDR3 nucleotides read TGTGCCAGCAGCGTAGCAGGGCGGGGGGACAATGAGCAGTTCTTC.

The chain employs TRBV9 and TRBJ2-2; the match to TRBD2 covers 7 bases. The CDR3 length is 15 residues. V gave up 0 bases and J gave up 5 bases; unmatched junction bases: 4. In germline, CDR1 is SGDLS, CDR2 YYNGEE. For the CDR3, the DNA is TGTGCCAGCAGCGTAGTCGGGGGAGGGACCGGGGAGCTGTTTTTT. It yields the protein CASSVVGGGTGELFF.